This T cell receptor beta chain was captured in a study of blood T cell repertoires in COVID-19. Study-wide context: The origin of the acute and convalescent COVID-19 samples was the United States, Italy and Spain.

The protocol was immunoSEQ multiplex PCR, while the TCRdb copy is restricted to in-frame clones and leaves out a portion. The sample has some 390,000 clones; 89% are singletons. This CDR3 contains 11 residues. Trimming cost V 3 bases and J 2 bases, with 5 bases left between them. Germline V lookup: CDR1 GTSNPN, CDR2 SVGIG (reference sequence). Allocation to cohorts depended on clinical history reported by the participants. Comments on this clone: This sample includes further DNA sequences coding for the same CDR3.

The chain is built from TRBV30 and TRBJ2-7; D is ambiguous. Sequencing input: PBMCs or T cells enriched from blood (not recorded which). The TCR originated in a woman aged 25 to 39 who had recovered from COVID-19. CDR3 region: CAWSGPYEQYF. The CDR3, as DNA: TGTGCCTGGAGCGGTCCCTACGAGCAGTACTTC.